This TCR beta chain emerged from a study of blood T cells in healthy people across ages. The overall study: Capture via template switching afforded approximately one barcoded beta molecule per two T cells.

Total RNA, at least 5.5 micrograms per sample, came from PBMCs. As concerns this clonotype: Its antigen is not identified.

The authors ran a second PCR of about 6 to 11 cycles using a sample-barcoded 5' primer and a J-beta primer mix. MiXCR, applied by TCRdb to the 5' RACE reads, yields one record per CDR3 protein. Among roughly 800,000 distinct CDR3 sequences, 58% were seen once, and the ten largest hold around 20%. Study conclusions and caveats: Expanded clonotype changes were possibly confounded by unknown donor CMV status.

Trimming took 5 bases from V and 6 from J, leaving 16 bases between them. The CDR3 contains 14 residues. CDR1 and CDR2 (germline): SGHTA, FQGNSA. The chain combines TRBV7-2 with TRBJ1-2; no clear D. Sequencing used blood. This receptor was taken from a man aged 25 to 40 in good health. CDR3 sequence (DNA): TGTGCCAGCAGCGTAGTCGGGGTGTCCAATGGCTACACCTTC. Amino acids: CASSVVGVSNGYTF.